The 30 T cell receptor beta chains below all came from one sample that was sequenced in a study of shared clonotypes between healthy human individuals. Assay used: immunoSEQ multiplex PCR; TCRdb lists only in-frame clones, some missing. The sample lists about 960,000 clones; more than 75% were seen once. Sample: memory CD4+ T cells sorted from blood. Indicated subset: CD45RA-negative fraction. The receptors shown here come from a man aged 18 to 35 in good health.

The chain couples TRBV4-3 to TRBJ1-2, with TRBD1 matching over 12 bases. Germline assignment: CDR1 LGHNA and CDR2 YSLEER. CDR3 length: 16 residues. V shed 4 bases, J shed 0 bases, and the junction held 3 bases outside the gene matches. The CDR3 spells CASSPGDRGPNYGYTF. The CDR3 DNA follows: TGCGCCAGCAGCCCGGGGGACAGGGGGCCTAACTATGGCTACACCTTC.

In DNA, the CDR3 is TGTGCCAGCAGTTACTCCTCCGGCGGACAAGATACGCAGTATTTT. It is translated as CASSYSSGGQDTQYF. The chain combines TRBV6-5 with TRBJ2-3; tentative D call: TRBD1 (5 bases). Trimming removed 0 bases at V and 5 bases at J, with 12 bases between. The CDR3 is 15 amino acids. Looked up from germline, CDR1 is MNHEY and CDR2 is SVGAGI.

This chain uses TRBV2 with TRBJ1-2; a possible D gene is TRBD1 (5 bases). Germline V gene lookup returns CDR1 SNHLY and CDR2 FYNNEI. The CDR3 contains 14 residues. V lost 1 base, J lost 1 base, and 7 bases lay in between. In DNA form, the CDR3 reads TGTGCCAGCAGTGAAGGGCAGGGTAACTATGGCTACACCTTC. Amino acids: CASSEGQGNYGYTF.

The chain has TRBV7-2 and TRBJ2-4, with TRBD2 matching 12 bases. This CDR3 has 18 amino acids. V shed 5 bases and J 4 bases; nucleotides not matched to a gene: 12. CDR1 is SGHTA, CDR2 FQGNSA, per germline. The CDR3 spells CASSARLAGDLQKNIQYF. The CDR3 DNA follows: TGTGCCAGCAGCGCCCGACTAGCGGGGGATCTACAAAAAAACATTCAGTACTTC.

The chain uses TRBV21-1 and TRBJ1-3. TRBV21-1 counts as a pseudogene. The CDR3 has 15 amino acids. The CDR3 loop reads CASSPCGRGGNTIYF. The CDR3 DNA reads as TGTGCCAGCAGTCCTTGCGGGCGGGGTGGAAACACCATATATTTT.

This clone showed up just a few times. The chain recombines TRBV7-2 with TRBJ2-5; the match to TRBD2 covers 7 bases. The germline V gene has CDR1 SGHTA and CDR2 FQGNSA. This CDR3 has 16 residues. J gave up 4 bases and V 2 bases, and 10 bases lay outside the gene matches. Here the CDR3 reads CASSLQGGREGETQYF. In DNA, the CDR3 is TGTGCCAGCAGCTTACAGGGCGGCAGGGAGGGAGAGACCCAGTACTTC. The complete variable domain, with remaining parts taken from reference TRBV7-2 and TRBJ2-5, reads GAGVSQSPSNKVTEKGKDVELRCDPISGHTALYWYRQSLGQGLEFLIYFQGNSAPDKSGLPSDRFSAERTGGSVSTLTIQRTQQEDSAVYLCASSLQGGREGETQYFGPGTRLLVL.

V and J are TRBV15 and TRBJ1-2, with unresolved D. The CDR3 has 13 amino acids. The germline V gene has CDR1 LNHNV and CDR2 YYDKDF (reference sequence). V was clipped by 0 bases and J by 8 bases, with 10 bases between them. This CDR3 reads CATSRDLEDGYTF. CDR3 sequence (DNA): TGTGCCACCAGCAGAGATCTGGAGGACGGCTACACCTTC.

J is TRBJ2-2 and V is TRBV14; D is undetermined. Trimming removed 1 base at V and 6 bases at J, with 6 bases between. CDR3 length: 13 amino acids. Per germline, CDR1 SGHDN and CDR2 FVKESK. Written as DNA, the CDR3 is TGTGCCAGCAGCCAAGTTGAGTCCGGGGAGCTGTTTTTT. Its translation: CASSQVESGELFF.

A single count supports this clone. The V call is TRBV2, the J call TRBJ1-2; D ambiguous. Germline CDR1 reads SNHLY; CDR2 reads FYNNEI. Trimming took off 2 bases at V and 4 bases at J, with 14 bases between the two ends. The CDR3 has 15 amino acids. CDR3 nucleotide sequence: TGTGCCAGCAGTGAATCCGTATGGAGCGTCTATGGCTACACCTTC. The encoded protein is CASSESVWSVYGYTF.

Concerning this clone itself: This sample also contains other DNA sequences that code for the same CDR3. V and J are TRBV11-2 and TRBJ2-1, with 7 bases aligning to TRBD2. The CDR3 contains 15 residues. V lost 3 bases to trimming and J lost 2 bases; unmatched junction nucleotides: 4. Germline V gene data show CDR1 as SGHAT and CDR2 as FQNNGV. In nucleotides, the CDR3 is TGTGCCAGCAGCTTTCTAGCGGACCCCTACAATGAGCAGTTCTTC. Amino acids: CASSFLADPYNEQFF.

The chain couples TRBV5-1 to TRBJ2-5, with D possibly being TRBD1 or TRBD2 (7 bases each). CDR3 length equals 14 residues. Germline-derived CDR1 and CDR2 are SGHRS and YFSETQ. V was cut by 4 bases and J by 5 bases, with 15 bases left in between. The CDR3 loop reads CASSLQGGVETQYF. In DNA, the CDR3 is TGCGCCAGCAGCCTCCAGGGGGGGGTGGAGACCCAGTACTTC.

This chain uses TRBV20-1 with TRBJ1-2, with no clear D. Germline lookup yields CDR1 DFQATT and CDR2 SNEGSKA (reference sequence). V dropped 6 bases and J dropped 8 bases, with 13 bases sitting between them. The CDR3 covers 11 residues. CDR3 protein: CSANSAGGYTF. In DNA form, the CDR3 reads TGCAGTGCCAATTCTGCGGGAGGCTACACCTTC.

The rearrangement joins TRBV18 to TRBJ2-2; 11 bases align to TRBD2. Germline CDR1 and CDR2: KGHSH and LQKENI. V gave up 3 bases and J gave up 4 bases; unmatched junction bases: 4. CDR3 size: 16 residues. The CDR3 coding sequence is TGTGCCAGCTCACCGAGGCTAGCGGGAGGCACCGGGGAGCTGTTTTTT. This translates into CASSPRLAGGTGELFF.

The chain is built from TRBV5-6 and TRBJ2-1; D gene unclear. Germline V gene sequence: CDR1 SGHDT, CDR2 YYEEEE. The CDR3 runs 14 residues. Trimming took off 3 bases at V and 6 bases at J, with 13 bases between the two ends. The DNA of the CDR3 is TGTGCCAGCAGCTCTCCGAGATTTGCCAATGAGCAGTTCTTC. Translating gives CASSSPRFANEQFF. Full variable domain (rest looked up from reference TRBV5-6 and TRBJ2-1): DAGVTQSPTHLIKTRGQQVTLRCSPKSGHDTVSWYQQALGQGPQFIFQYYEEEERQRGNFPDRFSGHQFPNYSSELNVNALLLGDSALYLCASSSPRFANEQFFGPGTRLTVL.

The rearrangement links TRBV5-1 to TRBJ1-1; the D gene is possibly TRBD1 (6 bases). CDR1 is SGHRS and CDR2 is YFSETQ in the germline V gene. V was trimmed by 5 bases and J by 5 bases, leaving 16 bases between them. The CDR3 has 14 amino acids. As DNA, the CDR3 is TGCGCCAGCAGTCCCTCAGGGGCGGATACTGAAGCTTTCTTT. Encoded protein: CASSPSGADTEAFF.

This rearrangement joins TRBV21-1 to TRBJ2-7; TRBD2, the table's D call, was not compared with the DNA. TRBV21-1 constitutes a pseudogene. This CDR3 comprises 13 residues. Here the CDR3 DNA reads TGTGCCAGCGGGAGGGGTGTTGCCTACGAGCAGTACTTC. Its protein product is CASGRGVAYEQYF.

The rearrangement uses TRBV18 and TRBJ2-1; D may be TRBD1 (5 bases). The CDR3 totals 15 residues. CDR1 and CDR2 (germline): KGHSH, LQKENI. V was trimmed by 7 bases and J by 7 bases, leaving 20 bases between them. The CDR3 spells CASFDRSTGTNEQFF. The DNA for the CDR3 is TGTGCCAGCTTCGACCGTTCCACAGGTACGAATGAGCAGTTCTTC.

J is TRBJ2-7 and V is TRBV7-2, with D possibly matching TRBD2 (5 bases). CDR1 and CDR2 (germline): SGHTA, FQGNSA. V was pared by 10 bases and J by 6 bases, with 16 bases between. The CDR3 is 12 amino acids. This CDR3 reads CAINSGKGEQYF. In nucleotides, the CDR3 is TGTGCCATCAATTCGGGGAAGGGCGAGCAGTACTTC.

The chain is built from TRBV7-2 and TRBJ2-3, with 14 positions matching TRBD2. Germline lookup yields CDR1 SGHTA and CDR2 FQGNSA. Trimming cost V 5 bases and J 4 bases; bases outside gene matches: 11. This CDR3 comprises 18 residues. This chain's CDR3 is CASSGRPGLAGVADTQYF. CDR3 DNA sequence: TGTGCCAGCAGCGGCCGACCGGGACTAGCGGGAGTGGCAGATACGCAGTATTTT.

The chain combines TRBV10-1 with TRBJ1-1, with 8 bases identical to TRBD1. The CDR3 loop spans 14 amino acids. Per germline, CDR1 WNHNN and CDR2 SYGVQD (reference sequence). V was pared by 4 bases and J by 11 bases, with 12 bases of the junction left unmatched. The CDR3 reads CASSGKTGDKIAFF. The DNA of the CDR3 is TGCGCCAGCAGTGGGAAGACAGGGGACAAAATTGCTTTCTTT.

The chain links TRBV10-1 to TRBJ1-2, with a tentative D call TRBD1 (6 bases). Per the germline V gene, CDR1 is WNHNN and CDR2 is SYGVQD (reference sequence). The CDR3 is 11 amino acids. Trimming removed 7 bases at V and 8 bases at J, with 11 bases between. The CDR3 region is CASNQGLGYTF. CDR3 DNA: TGCGCCAGCAACCAGGGGCTAGGCTACACCTTC.

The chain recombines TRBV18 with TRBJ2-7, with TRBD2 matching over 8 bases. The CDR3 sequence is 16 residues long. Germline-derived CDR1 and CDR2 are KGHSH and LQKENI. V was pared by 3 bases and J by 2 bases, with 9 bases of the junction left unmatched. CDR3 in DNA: TGTGCCAGCTCACCTTCCGGGGGGGTAGTTCCCTACGAGCAGTACTTC. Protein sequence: CASSPSGGVVPYEQYF.

CDR3 nucleotides: TGTGCCAGCAGTTTACTAGCGGGGGAAGAGACCCAGTACTTC. Its translation: CASSLLAGEETQYF. J is TRBJ2-5 and V is TRBV28; TRBD2 matches at 10 bases. Germline CDR1 MDHEN, CDR2 SYDVKM. Trimming removed 2 bases from V and 3 bases from J; junction bases left unmatched: 0. This CDR3 comprises 14 residues.

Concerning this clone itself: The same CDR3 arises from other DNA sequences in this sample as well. CDR3 coding DNA: TGCGCCAGCAGCTTGGCTAGCGGCACTGGAACCTACGAGCAGTACTTC. Residues: CASSLASGTGTYEQYF. The chain combines TRBV5-1 with TRBJ2-7; 7 positions agree with TRBD2. The CDR3 is 16 residues long. Germline-derived CDR1 and CDR2 are SGHRS and YFSETQ. The V gene end was trimmed by 0 bases and the J gene end by 2 bases; junction bases not matched to a gene: 8.

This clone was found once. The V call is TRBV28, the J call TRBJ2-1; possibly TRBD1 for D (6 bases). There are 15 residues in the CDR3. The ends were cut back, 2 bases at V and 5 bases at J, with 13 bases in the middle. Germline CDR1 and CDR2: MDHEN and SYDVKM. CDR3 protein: CASSLNRGQHNEQFF. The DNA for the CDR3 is TGTGCCAGCAGTTTAAACCGGGGACAACACAATGAGCAGTTCTTC.

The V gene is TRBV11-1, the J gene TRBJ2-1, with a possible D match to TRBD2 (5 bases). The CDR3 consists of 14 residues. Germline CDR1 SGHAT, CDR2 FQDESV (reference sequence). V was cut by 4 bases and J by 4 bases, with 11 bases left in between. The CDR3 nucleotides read TGTGCCAGCAGCTCCCCGTCGGGGTACAATGAGCAGTTCTTC. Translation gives CASSSPSGYNEQFF.

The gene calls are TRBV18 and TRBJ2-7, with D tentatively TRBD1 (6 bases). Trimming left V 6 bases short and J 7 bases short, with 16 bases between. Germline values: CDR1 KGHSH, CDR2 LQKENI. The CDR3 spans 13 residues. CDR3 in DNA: TGTGCCAGCTCGCTTGGGACAACGGGGGAGCAGTACTTC. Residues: CASSLGTTGEQYF.

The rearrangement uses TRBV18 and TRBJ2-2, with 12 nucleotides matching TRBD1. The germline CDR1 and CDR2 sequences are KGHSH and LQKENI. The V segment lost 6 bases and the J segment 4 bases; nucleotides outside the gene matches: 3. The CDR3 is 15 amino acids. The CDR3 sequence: CASSGQGAVTGELFF. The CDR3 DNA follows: TGTGCCAGCTCGGGACAGGGGGCAGTCACCGGGGAGCTGTTTTTT.

In DNA form, the CDR3 reads TGTGCCTGGGTGGGCCAGGGCCCCGGGGAGCTGTTTTTT. Residues: CAWVGQGPGELFF. The chain carries TRBV30 and TRBJ2-2, with D maybe TRBD1 (5 bases). The V end was cut by 5 bases, the J end by 6 bases, with 13 bases between. The CDR3 consists of 13 residues. Germline values: CDR1 GTSNPN, CDR2 SVGIG (reference sequence).

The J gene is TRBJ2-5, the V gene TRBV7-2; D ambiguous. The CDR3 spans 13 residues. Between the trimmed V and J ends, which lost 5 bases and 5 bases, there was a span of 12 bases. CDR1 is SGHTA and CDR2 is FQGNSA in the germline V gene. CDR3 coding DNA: TGTGCCAGCAGCAGGGCCGCCCGGGAGACCCAGTACTTC. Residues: CASSRAARETQYF.